This T cell receptor beta chain was sequenced for a study of blood T cell repertoires in COVID-19. About the study: Samples came from the United States, Italy and Spain, spanning acute and convalescent COVID-19. The cDNA or gDNA used as material had been derived from T cells, B-cell-depleted T cells, or PBMCs.

Per the original data handling: Amplification from reference gene primers served as the basis for estimated nucleated cell counts. The repertoire was sequenced with immunoSEQ multiplex PCR; TCRdb's copy has only in-frame clones and lacks some. V, J and clone size were drawn from that table, and D and trimming were deduced from the DNA. Of more than 100,000 clones listed, just under 80% were seen once; the top ten hold 16%. Material: peripheral blood. This clonotype was obtained from a man between 60 and 75 years old with active or convalescent COVID-19.

The CDR3 loop reads CASSLTDRSYEQYF. In DNA, the CDR3 is TGTGCCAGCAGCTTAACAGACAGAAGCTACGAGCAGTACTTC. The gene calls are TRBV7-3 and TRBJ2-7; a possible D gene is TRBD1 (5 bases). The V gene lost 0 bases and the J gene lost 3 bases, with 9 bases spanning the gap. The germline gives CDR1 SGHTA, CDR2 FQGTGA. The CDR3 contains 14 residues.